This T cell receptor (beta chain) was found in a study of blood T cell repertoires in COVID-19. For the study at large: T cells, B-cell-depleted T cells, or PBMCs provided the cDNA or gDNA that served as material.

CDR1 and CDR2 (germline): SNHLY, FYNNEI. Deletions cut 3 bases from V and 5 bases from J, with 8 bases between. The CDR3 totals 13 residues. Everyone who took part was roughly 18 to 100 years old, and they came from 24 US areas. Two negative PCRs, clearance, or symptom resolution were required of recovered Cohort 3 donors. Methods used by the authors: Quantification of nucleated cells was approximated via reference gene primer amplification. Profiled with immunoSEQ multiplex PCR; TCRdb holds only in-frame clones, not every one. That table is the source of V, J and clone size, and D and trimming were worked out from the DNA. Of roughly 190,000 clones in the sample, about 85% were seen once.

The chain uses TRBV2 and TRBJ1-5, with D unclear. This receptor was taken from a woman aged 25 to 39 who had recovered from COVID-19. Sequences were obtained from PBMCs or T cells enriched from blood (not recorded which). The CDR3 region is CASSDLGDQPQHF. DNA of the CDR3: TGTGCCAGCAGTGATTTAGGAGATCAGCCCCAGCATTTT. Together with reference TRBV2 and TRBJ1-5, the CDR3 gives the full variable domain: EPEVTQTPSHQVTQMGQEVILRCVPISNHLYFYWYRQILGQKVEFLVSFYNNEISEKSEIFDDQFSVERPDGSNFTLKIRSTKLEDSAMYFCASSDLGDQPQHFGDGTRLSIL.